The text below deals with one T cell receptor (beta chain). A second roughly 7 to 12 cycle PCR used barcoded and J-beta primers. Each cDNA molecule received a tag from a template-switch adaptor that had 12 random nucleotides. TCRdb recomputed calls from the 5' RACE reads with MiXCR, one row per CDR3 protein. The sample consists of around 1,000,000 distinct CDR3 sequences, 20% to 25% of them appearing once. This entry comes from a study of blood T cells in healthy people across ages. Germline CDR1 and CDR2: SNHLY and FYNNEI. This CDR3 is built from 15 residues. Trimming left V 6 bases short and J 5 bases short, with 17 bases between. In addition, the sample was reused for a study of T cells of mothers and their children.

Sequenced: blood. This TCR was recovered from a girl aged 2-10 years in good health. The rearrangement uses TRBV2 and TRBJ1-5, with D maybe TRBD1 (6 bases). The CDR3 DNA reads TGTGCCAGCAGGTCCGGGACGGGGGCCTATCAGCCCCAGCATTTT. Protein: CASRSGTGAYQPQHF.